This TCR beta chain was observed in a study of blood T cells in healthy people across ages. For this clonotype: Antigen: not known.

The V and J ends lost 0 bases and 0 bases, in that order; junction bases with no gene match: 9. CDR1 SGHVS and CDR2 FQNEAQ come from the germline V gene. This CDR3 is built from 21 residues. With a J-beta primer mix and a sample-barcoded 5' primer, a second PCR ran about 7 to 11 cycles. TCRdb analysed the 5' RACE reads with MiXCR anew, one entry per CDR3 protein. Of 1.5 million to 1.8 million distinct CDR3 sequences detected, around 40% appear once; the ten largest clones hold over 3.5%. Study results and caveats: Diversity of TCR beta correlated strongly with naive T cell percentage.

Material: blood. This rearrangement joins TRBV7-8 to TRBJ2-3; 16 positions agree with TRBD2. This TCR derives from a young woman in good health. This chain's CDR3 is CASSLARGTSGGASSTDTQYF. CDR3 DNA: TGTGCCAGCAGCTTAGCGCGTGGGACTAGCGGGGGGGCGTCTAGCACAGATACGCAGTATTTT.